This T cell receptor (beta chain) was obtained from a study of regulatory T cells in long-lasting Graves disease. Trimming removed 4 bases from V and 3 bases from J, with 18 bases in between. CDR3 length equals 15 residues. Germline V lookup: CDR1 DFQATT, CDR2 SNEGSKA (reference sequence). Combining iRepertoire HTBI primers with Arm-PCR of CDR3 regions, the authors built TCR beta libraries. From the multiplex PCR reads, TCRdb called clonotypes with MiXCR, one entry per CDR3 protein. There are over 300,000 distinct CDR3 sequences in the sample; around 15% occur only once, and 22% lies in the top ten. Time point reported: newly diagnosed GD, antithyroid drugs for less than 3 months. With RNA extracted from PBMCs as input, the TCR library was made. Recruitment took place at an endocrinology department in Xi'an, China. Overall study results and limits: When disease was persistent, TRBV28, TRBJ1-2 and TRBJ2-5 were the favored segments. Persistent Graves' patients showed a TCR diversity that was lower than that of newly diagnosed ones. Only peripheral blood was studied, not thyroid tissue.

This clonotype was recorded at least ten times. What it recognizes is unknown. The chain recombines TRBV20-1 with TRBJ2-5, with D possibly being TRBD2 (6 bases). The starting material was peripheral blood mononuclear cells (PBMCs), obtained at new diagnosis, from a patient treated with antithyroid drugs. The clonotype comes from a female donor with Graves disease. CDR3 sequence (DNA): TGCAGTGCTACCTATTCTAGGGAGGTGAAAGAGACCCAGTACTTC. Protein product: CSATYSREVKETQYF.